This T cell receptor (beta chain) was sequenced during a study of T cells in narcolepsy. Whole-study context: Enrolled donors included narcolepsy type 1 or type 2 patients and healthy controls. Broader study findings: Reportedly, autoreactive clonotypes were serially detected in patients' blood but not controls'. Autoreactive HCRT-specific and TRIB2-specific clonotypes were marked in same-patient CSF-versus-blood CD4+ comparisons. Autoreactive clone sequences were missing from some blood memory CD4+ repertoires.

As regards this clone: As yet, its antigen is unknown.

The protocol was immunoSEQ multiplex PCR, while the TCRdb copy is restricted to in-frame clones and leaves out a portion. The sample has around 30,000 clones; more than 70% are singletons. The CDR3 extends over 12 amino acids. Germline V gene sequence: CDR1 SNHLY, CDR2 FYNNEI. V trimming: 4 bases; J trimming: 3 bases; junction bases outside the gene matches: 0. Sequenced input: CD45RA- memory CD4+ T cells from PBMCs. J is TRBJ2-7 and V is TRBV2; 7 bases are shared with TRBD1. This receptor was identified in a human donor with narcolepsy. This CDR3 is CASSGDSYEQYF. The DNA for the CDR3 is TGTGCCAGCAGTGGGGACAGCTACGAGCAGTACTTC. The entire variable domain, with the rest obtained from reference TRBV2 and TRBJ2-7, is as follows: EPEVTQTPSHQVTQMGQEVILRCVPISNHLYFYWYRQILGQKVEFLVSFYNNEISEKSEIFDDQFSVERPDGSNFTLKIRSTKLEDSAMYFCASSGDSYEQYFGPGTRLTVT.